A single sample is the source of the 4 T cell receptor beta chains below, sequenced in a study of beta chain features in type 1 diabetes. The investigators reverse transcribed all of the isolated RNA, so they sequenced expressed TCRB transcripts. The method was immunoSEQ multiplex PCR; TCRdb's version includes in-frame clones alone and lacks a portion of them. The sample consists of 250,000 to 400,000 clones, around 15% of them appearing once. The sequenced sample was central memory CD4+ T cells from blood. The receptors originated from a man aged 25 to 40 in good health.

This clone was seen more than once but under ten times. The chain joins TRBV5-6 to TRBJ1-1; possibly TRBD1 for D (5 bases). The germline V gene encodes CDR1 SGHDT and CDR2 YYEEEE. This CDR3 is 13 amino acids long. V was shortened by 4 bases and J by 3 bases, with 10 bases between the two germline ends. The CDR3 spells CASSLQADTEAFF. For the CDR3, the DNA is TGTGCCAGCAGCCTACAGGCAGACACTGAAGCTTTCTTT.

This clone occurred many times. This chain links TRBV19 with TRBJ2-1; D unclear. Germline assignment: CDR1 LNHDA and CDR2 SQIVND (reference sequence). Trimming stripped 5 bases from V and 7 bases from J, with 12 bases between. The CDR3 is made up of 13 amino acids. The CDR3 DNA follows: TGTGCCAGTAGTCCGCTGCCCGGAAATGAGCAGTTCTTC. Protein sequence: CASSPLPGNEQFF.

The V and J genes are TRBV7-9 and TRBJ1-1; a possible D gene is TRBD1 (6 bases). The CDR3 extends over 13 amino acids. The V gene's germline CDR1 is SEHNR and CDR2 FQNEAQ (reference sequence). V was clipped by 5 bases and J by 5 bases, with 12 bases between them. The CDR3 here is CASSVQGETEAFF. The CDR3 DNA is TGTGCCAGCAGCGTACAGGGAGAGACTGAAGCTTTCTTT.

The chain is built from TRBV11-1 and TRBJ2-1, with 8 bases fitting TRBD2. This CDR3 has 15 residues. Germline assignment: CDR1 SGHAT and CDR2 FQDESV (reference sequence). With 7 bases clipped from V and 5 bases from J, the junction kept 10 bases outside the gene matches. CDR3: CASTSRGAGNNEQFF. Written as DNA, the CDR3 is TGTGCCAGCACGTCGCGGGGGGCGGGTAACAATGAGCAGTTCTTC.